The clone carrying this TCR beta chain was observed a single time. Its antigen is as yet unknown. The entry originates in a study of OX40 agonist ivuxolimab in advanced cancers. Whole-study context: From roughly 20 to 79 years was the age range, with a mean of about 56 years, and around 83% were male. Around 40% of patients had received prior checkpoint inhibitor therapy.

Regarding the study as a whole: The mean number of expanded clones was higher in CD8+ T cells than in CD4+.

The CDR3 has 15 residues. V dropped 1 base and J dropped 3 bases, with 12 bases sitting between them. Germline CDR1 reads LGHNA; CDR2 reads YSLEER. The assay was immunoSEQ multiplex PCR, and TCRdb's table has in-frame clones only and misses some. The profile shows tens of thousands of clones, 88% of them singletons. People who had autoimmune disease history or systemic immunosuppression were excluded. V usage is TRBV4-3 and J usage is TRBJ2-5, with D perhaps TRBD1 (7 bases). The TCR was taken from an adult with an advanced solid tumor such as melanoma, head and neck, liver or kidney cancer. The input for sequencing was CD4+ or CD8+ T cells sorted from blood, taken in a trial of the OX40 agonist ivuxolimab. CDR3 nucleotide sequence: TGCGCCAGCAGCCAAGGGGGCAGGGGGGAAGAGACCCAGTACTTC. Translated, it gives CASSQGGRGEETQYF.